This TCR beta chain was found in a study of T cell changes during pregnancy in multiple sclerosis. The CDR3 runs to 14 residues. Per the germline V gene, CDR1 is SGHTA and CDR2 is FQGTGA. Trimming shortened V by 3 bases and J by 3 bases, and 11 bases separated the two germline ends. Here immunoSEQ multiplex PCR was the method, and the copy in TCRdb shows in-frame clones only, minus some. The sample contains tens of thousands of clones, approximately 92% of which appear only once. The V gene is TRBV7-3, the J gene TRBJ2-5; possible D gene TRBD2, 6 bases. The sequence was collected from a female donor with multiple sclerosis, enrolled in a pregnancy study. The sample here was peripheral blood, taken after pregnancy. CDR3: CASSFGSGEETQYF. As DNA, the CDR3 is TGTGCCAGCAGCTTCGGGTCGGGGGAAGAGACCCAGTACTTC.